This T cell receptor beta chain came from a study of post-analysis software for immune sequencing data. Regarding the study as a whole: There were several TRBV segments more frequent in patients than controls, and TRBV5-6, TRBV5-1 and TRBV20-1 were among them.

On this clonotype: Its antigen is not identified. One junction end does not reproduce the germline sequence, and a read error may be involved.

Tagging with unique molecular identifiers was a feature of the TCR beta cDNA libraries. Via MiXCR, TCRdb re-called the PCR reads, giving one row per CDR3 protein. The sample lists 750,000 to 950,000 distinct CDR3 sequences, approximately 50% occurring once. The CDR3 length is 15 residues. Germline V gene lookup returns CDR1 SGHTA and CDR2 FQGNSA. This chain joins TRBV7-2 and TRBJ2-3; TRBD1 aligns across 7 bases. This sequence originates from a girl aged 5-17 years with multiple sclerosis. Specimen: blood. The CDR3 region has the DNA TGTGTCAGCAGCCCGGACAGGTCTAGCACAGATACGCAGTATTTT. Residues: CVSSPDRSSTDTQYF.